This TCR beta chain was sequenced during a study of blood T cell repertoires in COVID-19. The CDR3 contains 14 residues. Germline CDR1 is ENHRY and CDR2 is SYGVKD. Trimming cost V 8 bases and J 3 bases, with 13 bases left between them. The method was immunoSEQ multiplex PCR; TCRdb's version includes in-frame clones alone and lacks a portion of them. The sample has 85,000 to 110,000 clones, 70% to 90% seen once. The rearrangement links TRBV10-3 to TRBJ2-2; TRBD2 is a possible D gene (6 bases). This TCR was recovered from a man in his fifties in a cohort sampled during active COVID-19. Sequenced: peripheral blood. The CDR3 DNA reads TGTGCCATCGGGGCGGGGTCAGACACCGGGGAGCTGTTTTTT. It is translated as CAIGAGSDTGELFF.